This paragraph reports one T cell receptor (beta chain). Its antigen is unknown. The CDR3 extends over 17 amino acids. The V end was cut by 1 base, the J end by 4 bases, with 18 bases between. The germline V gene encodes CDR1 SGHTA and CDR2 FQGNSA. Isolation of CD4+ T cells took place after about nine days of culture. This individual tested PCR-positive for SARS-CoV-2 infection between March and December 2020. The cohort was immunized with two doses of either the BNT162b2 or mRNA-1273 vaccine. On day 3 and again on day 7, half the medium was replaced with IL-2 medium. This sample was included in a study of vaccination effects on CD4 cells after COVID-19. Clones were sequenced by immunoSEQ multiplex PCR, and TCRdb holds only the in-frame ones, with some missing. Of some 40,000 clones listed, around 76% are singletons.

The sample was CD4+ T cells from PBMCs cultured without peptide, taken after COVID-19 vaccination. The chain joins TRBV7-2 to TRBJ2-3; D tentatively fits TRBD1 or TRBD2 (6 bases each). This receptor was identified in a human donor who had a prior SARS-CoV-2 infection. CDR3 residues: CASSLVSHGGLPDTQYF. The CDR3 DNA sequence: TGTGCCAGCAGCTTAGTCAGCCATGGGGGGCTTCCAGATACGCAGTATTTT. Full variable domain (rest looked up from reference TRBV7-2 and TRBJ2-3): GAGVSQSPSNKVTEKGKDVELRCDPISGHTALYWYRQSLGQGLEFLIYFQGNSAPDKSGLPSDRFSAERTGGSVSTLTIQRTQQEDSAVYLCASSLVSHGGLPDTQYFGPGTRLTVL.